The rows below give T cell receptor beta chains drawn from one sample of a study of lymphopenia after photon versus proton radiotherapy. TCRdb's copy holds only in-frame clones and misses some; the assay was immunoSEQ multiplex PCR. The table has 60,000 to 75,000 clones, about 90% seen once; the top ten hold approximately 2.2%. Sequenced here: peripheral blood, sampled from a patient treated with photon-based radiotherapy. Every receptor here comes from a man between 40 and 49 years old with gastric cancer. Both conserved end residues are part of each CDR3. A D gene is named only where the DNA matches it firmly. Clone size appears in some rows only: once, few, many, or a class for an expanded clone.

>TRBV29-1|NA|TRBJ1-2|NA
TGCAGCGCTGATGGTGGGTCGGGCTATGGCTACACCTTC
CSADGGSGYGYTF
>TRBV4-2|NA|TRBJ1-5|NA
TGTGCCAGCAGCCAAGCCCGGACTCCCAATCAGCCCCAGCATTTT
CASSQARTPNQPQHF
>TRBV11-3|NA|TRBJ1-2|NA
TGTGCCAGCAGCTTAGATCAAAGGGGAGGTTATTATGGCTACACCTTC
CASSLDQRGGYYGYTF
>TRBV6-4|NA|TRBJ2-5|TRBD2
TGTGCCAGCAGTGAGGGGGAGGGGACGGCCCAGTACTTC
CASSEGEGTAQYF
>TRBV7-8|NA|TRBJ2-2|NA
TGTGCCAGCAGCTCGTACCCCAGGGGTAATAGCGGGGAGCTGTTTTTT
CASSSYPRGNSGELFF
>TRBV28|NA|TRBJ1-1|NA
TGTGCCAGCAGTTTCAGCATGAACACTGAAGCTTTCTTT
CASSFSMNTEAFF
>TRBV6-1|NA|TRBJ1-3|TRBD1
TGTGCCAGCACCGACAGGGTCGGTGGAAACACCATATATTTT
CASTDRVGGNTIYF
>TRBV30|few|TRBJ1-6|TRBD1
TGTGCCTGGTCCCTCCGGGACAGGTGGGGATCACCCCTCCACTTT
CAWSLRDRWGSPLHF
>TRBV2|once|TRBJ1-2|TRBD1
TGTGCCAGCGGGACAGGGAACTATGGCTACACCTTC
CASGTGNYGYTF
>TRBV7-3|NA|TRBJ2-3|TRBD1
TGTGCCAGCAGCTTAATCCCGGGACAGGGTGCAGATACGCAGTATTTT
CASSLIPGQGADTQYF
>TRBV2|once|TRBJ2-7|NA
TGTGCCAGCAAGACAGGCTACGAGCAGTACTTC
CASKTGYEQYF
>TRBV6-6|NA|TRBJ1-6|TRBD1
TGTGCCAGCAGTTACGACAGGGGATCACCCCTCCACTTT
CASSYDRGSPLHF
>TRBV21-1|NA|TRBJ2-5|NA
TGTGCCAGCAGCAAAAGGCCCGGACAGGGGGGATTGGGAGAGACCCAGTACTTC
CASSKRPGQGGLGETQYF
>TRBV5-1|NA|TRBJ2-2|NA
TGCGCCAGCAGCATCCGGGACCCCACAGGAGGGGAGCTGTTTTTT
CASSIRDPTGGELFF
>TRBV7-2|NA|TRBJ2-5|NA
TGTGCCAGCAGCCGACAGGTTCAAGAGACCCAGTACTTC
CASSRQVQETQYF
>TRBV13|NA|TRBJ1-5|NA
TGTGCCAGCAGCTCGCCCCAAGGGCCCCAGCATTTT
CASSSPQGPQHF
>TRBV4-2|few|TRBJ2-3|NA
TGTGCCAGCAGCCAGAGAGCCGGCCCCGTCACCAGTCAAGATACGCAGTATTTT
CASSQRAGPVTSQDTQYF
>TRBV30|NA|TRBJ2-3|TRBD2
TGTGCCTGGAGACGCGGGGGGGGCGTAGATACGCAGTATTTT
CAWRRGGGVDTQYF
>TRBV6-4|NA|TRBJ1-1|NA
TGTGCCAGGGGAACGGGGCTTATGAACACTGAAGCTTTCTTT
CARGTGLMNTEAFF
>TRBV9|NA|TRBJ1-6|TRBD1
TGTGCCAGCAGCGAGGGGGGGACAGGATATAATTCACCCCTCCACTTT
CASSEGGTGYNSPLHF
>TRBV2|NA|TRBJ1-2|TRBD1
TGTGCCAGCAGTCGGGGGACAGGGAATGGCTACACCTTC
CASSRGTGNGYTF
>TRBV19|few|TRBJ1-1|NA
TGTGCCAGTAGTATAGAAGCGGTGGGAACCGGGGGCACTGAAGCTTTCTTT
CASSIEAVGTGGTEAFF
>TRBV7-2|NA|TRBJ2-1|NA
TGTGCCAGCAGCGCACGGGGAAACTCCTACAATGAGCAGTTCTTC
CASSARGNSYNEQFF
>TRBV6-1|NA|TRBJ1-3|NA
TGTGCCAGCAGTGAACAGATCCTTGGAAACACCATATATTTT
CASSEQILGNTIYF
>TRBV6-5|NA|TRBJ1-2|NA
TGTGCCAGCAGTTACTCGAGACAGTCTAACTATGGCTACACCTTC
CASSYSRQSNYGYTF
>TRBV30|NA|TRBJ2-7|NA
TGTGCCTGGTCCCGCGGGTACGAGCAGTACTTC
CAWSRGYEQYF
>TRBV9|NA|TRBJ2-2|TRBD2
TGTGCCAGCAGCTCCCCTAGCGGGGGGGCCTACACCGGGGAGCTGTTTTTT
CASSSPSGGAYTGELFF
>TRBV30|NA|TRBJ1-4|NA
TGTGCCTGGAGTGTAGGGATAAACTCGGCTAATGAAAAACTGTTTTTT
CAWSVGINSANEKLFF
>TRBV11-2|NA|TRBJ1-6|NA
TGTGCCAGCAGCTTAGAAGTAGGCAGGTCACCCCTCCACTTT
CASSLEVGRSPLHF
>TRBV19|NA|TRBJ1-5|NA
TGTGCCAGTAGTAATGGGGCCAAGCAGCCCCAGCATTTT
CASSNGAKQPQHF
>TRBV18|NA|TRBJ1-1|TRBD1
TGTGCCAGCTCACCCTCGGGGACAGGGTCCGTGAACACTGAAGCTTTCTTT
CASSPSGTGSVNTEAFF
>TRBV18|NA|TRBJ2-2|NA
TGTGCCAGCTCACCAAGCTCACCGGGAAACACCGGGGAGCTGTTTTTT
CASSPSSPGNTGELFF
>TRBV2|NA|TRBJ1-2|NA
TGTGCCAGCAGTGAGTCCACCGTCTATGGCTACACCTTC
CASSESTVYGYTF
>TRBV6-1|NA|TRBJ2-7|NA
TGTGCCAGCCTTACAGACTACGAGCAGTACTTC
CASLTDYEQYF
>TRBV5-1|NA|TRBJ2-3|TRBD2
TGCGCCAGCGTAGCGGGGGTGGGCACAGATACGCAGTATTTT
CASVAGVGTDTQYF
>TRBV7-2|NA|TRBJ1-5|NA
TGTGCCAGCAGAAAGGCGGTGGGTCAGCCCCAGCATTTT
CASRKAVGQPQHF
>TRBV6-1|NA|TRBJ2-5|NA
TGTGCCAGCAGTGAGAATTCTCTAGCATGGGAGACCCAGTACTTC
CASSENSLAWETQYF
>TRBV5-6|NA|TRBJ2-1|NA
TGTGCCAGCAGCTTGGCCATTGCATCTCAACACAATGAGCAGTTCTTC
CASSLAIASQHNEQFF
>TRBV5-1|NA|TRBJ2-7|NA
TGCGCCAGCAGTGAACAGGGAGTTAACTCCTACGAGCAGTACTTC
CASSEQGVNSYEQYF
>TRBV7-6|NA|TRBJ1-2|TRBD1
TGTGCCAGCAGCAGTAGGGGGCAGGGCCAGCGGGTCACCTTC
CASSSRGQGQRVTF
>TRBV19|NA|TRBJ2-1|TRBD1
TGTGCCAGTAGTATGGGGGGAGGGACAGGGCGTGAGCAGTTCTTC
CASSMGGGTGREQFF